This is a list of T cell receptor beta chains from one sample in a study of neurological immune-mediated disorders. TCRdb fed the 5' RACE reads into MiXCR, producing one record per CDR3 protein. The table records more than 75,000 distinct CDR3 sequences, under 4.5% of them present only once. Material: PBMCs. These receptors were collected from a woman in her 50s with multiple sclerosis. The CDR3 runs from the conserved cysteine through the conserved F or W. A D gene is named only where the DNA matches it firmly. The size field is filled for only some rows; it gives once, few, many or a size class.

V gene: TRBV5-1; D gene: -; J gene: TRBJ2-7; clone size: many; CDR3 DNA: TGCGCCAGCAGCAGGCAGGGATATACCGAGAGCTCCTACGAGCAGTACTTC; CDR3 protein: CASSRQGYTESSYEQYF
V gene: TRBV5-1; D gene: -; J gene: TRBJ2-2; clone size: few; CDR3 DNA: TGCGCCAGCAGCTTGGGGGGAGGTGCGAACACCGGGGAGCTGTTTTTT; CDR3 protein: CASSLGGGANTGELFF
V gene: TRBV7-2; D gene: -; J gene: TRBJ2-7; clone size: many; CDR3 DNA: TGTGCCAGCAGCTTCAAGGGGAGGTATGGGGAGCAGTACTTC; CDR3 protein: CASSFKGRYGEQYF
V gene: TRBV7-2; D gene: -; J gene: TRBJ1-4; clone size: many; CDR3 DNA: TGTGCCAGCAGCCAAAGGGTGGGAACTAATGAAAAACTGTTTTTT; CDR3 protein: CASSQRVGTNEKLFF
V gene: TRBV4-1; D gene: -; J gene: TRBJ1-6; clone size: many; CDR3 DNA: TGCGCCAGCAGCCAAGGCCCGGGTTCACCCCTCCACTTT; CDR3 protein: CASSQGPGSPLHF
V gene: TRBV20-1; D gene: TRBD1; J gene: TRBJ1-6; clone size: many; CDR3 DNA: TGCAGTGCTAGAGTTGGGACAGGGGGTTTTAGGGCACCCCTCCACTTT; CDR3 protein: CSARVGTGGFRAPLHF
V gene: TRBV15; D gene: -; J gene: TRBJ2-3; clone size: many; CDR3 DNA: TGTGCCACCAGCAGGGGTGGAAGTGGGGCCACAGATACGCAGTATTTT; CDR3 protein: CATSRGGSGATDTQYF
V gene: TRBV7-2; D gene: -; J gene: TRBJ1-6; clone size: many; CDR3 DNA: TGTGCCAGCAGCCCCCAGGGCCAGTTGAATTCACCCCTCCACTTT; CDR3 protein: CASSPQGQLNSPLHF
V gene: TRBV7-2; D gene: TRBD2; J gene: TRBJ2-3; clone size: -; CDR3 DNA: TGTGCCAGCAGCTTAATGGGACTAGCGGGGGCCCTCACAGATACGCAGTATTTT; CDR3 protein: CASSLMGLAGALTDTQYF
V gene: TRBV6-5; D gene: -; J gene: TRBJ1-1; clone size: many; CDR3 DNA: TGTGCCAGCAGTAGGACAGCGAACACTGAAGCTTTCTTT; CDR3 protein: CASSRTANTEAFF
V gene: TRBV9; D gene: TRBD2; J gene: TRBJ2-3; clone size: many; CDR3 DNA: TGTGCCAGCAGCGTAGATAGCGGGGGCACAGATACGCAGTATTTT; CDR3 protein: CASSVDSGGTDTQYF
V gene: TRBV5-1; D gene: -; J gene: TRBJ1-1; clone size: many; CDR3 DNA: TGCGCCAGCAGCTTCACAGAGAACACTGAAGCTTTCTTT; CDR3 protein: CASSFTENTEAFF
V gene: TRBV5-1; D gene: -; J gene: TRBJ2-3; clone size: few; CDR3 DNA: TGCGCCAGCAGCACGGAACCACTAAGCACAGATACGCAGTATTTT; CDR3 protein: CASSTEPLSTDTQYF
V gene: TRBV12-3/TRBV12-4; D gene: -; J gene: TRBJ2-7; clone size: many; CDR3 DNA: TGTGCCAGCAGTTTACAAGTCAACGAGCAGTACTTC; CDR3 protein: CASSLQVNEQYF
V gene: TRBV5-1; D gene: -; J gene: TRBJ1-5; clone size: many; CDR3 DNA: TGCGCCAGCAGCTTGGCTTGGAATCAGCCCCAGCATTTT; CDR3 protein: CASSLAWNQPQHF
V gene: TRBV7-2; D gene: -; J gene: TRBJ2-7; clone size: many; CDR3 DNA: TGTGCCAGCAGGCTAGCGAGCGGAGGGGAGCAGTACTTC; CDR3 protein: CASRLASGGEQYF
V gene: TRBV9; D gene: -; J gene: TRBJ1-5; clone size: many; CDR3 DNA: TGTGCCAGCAGCCCCCCAGGGGCAGGCAATCAGCCCCAGCATTTT; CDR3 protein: CASSPPGAGNQPQHF
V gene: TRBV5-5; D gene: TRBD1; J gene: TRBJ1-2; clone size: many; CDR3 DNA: TGTGCCAGCAGCTTGGATTCCGGACAGGGGAGCGGCTACACCTTC; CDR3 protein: CASSLDSGQGSGYTF
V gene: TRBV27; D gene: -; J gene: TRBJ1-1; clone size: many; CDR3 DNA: TGTGCCAGCAGTTACCCCGGGGGGACTGAAGCTTTCTTT; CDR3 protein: CASSYPGGTEAFF
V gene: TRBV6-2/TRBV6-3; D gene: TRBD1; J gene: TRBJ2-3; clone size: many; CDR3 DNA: TGTGCCAGCCTACGTAACAGGGGGAGCACAGATACGCAGTATTTT; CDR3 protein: CASLRNRGSTDTQYF
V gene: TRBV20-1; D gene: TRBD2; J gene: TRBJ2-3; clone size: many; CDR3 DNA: TGCAGTGCTAGAGATTTCCGCTCCTCCCCGGGACTAGCGGGGCCTTGGCTAGATACGCAGTATTTT; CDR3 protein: CSARDFRSSPGLAGPWLDTQYF
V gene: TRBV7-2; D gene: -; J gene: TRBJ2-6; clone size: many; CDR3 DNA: TGTGCCAGCAGCTTAGCGAGAGTAGGGTCTGGGGCCAACGTCCTGACTTTC; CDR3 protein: CASSLARVGSGANVLTF
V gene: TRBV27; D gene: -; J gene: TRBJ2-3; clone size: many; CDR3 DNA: TGTGCCAGCAGTTTTGTCGGCACAGATACGCAGTATTTT; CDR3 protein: CASSFVGTDTQYF
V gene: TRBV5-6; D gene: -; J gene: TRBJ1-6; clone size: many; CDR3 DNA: TGTGCCAGCAGCTTCGGGAGATATAATTCACCCCTCCACTTT; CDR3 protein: CASSFGRYNSPLHF
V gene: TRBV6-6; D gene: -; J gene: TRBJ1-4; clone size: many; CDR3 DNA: TGTGCCAGCAGTTTAGAGGGGCCACCGGCTAATGAAAAACTGTTTTTT; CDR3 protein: CASSLEGPPANEKLFF
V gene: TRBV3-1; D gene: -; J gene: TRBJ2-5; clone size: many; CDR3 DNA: TGTGCCAGCAGCCAAGAGAGCCCGAAGACCCAGTACTTC; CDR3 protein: CASSQESPKTQYF
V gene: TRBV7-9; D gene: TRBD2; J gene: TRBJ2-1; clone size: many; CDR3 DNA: TGTGCCAGCAGCACGACTAGCGGGGGGGCCAATGAGCAGTTCTTC; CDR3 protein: CASSTTSGGANEQFF